These T cell receptor beta chains were read from a single sample in a study of spatial heterogeneity in lung cancer. TCRdb re-analysed the 5' RACE reads in MiXCR, keeping a single row per CDR3 protein. The profile covers nearly 25,000 distinct CDR3 sequences, with around 9.2% appearing a single time and over 7.5% taken by the ten largest. The specimen was lung tumor tissue, collected at surgery. The source of these receptors is a male donor with early-stage non-small cell lung cancer. Each CDR3 is given with its conserved first and last residue. Each record gives: CDR3 length, clone size, D gene, V gene, J gene, CDR3 DNA, CDR3 protein. A D gene is named only where the DNA matches it firmly. Only part of the rows carry a size: once, few, many, or a class if the clone is expanded.

length: 16; size: .; D: TRBD2; V: TRBV5-6; J: TRBJ2-1; DNA: TGTGCCAGCAGCTTGTGGGAGGGTTTACTCTACAATGAGCAGTTCTTC; CDR3: CASSLWEGLLYNEQFF
length: 15; size: many; D: TRBD1; V: TRBV27; J: TRBJ1-1; DNA: TGTGCCAGCAGTTCAGGGGGGCACCTGAACACTGAAGCTTTCTTT; CDR3: CASSSGGHLNTEAFF
length: 18; size: few; D: TRBD2; V: TRBV6-5; J: TRBJ2-2; DNA: TGTGCCAGCAGTTACGGGACTAGCGGGGCCGCGAACACCGGGGAGCTGTTTTTT; CDR3: CASSYGTSGAANTGELFF
length: 17; size: many; D: TRBD2; V: TRBV5-1; J: TRBJ2-3; DNA: TGCGCCAGCAGCCGTGCGGGACTAGCGGACCCCGGGGATACGCAGTATTTT; CDR3: CASSRAGLADPGDTQYF
length: 15; size: many; D: TRBD2; V: TRBV12-3/TRBV12-4; J: TRBJ2-1; DNA: TGTGCCAGCAGTTTAAGTAGCGGGGGGTACAATGAGCAGTTCTTC; CDR3: CASSLSSGGYNEQFF
length: 15; size: .; D: TRBD2; V: TRBV18; J: TRBJ2-3; DNA: TGTGCCAGCTCACCGGGACTACATGACACAGATACGCAGTATTTT; CDR3: CASSPGLHDTDTQYF
length: 13; size: many; D: .; V: TRBV3-1; J: TRBJ2-1; DNA: TGTGCCAGCAGCCAAGGACAGGCGGGTGAGCAGTTCTTC; CDR3: CASSQGQAGEQFF
length: 16; size: few; D: TRBD2; V: TRBV29-1; J: TRBJ2-7; DNA: TGCAGCGTTGAAGATCGGCAGACTAGCGGACCCTACGAGCAGTACTTC; CDR3: CSVEDRQTSGPYEQYF
length: 15; size: .; D: .; V: TRBV9; J: TRBJ2-3; DNA: TGTGCCAGCAGCGCCCGTGGGCAGGGCACAGATACGCAGTATTTT; CDR3: CASSARGQGTDTQYF
length: 15; size: .; D: TRBD2; V: TRBV5-1; J: TRBJ2-7; DNA: TGCGCCAGCAGCTTGGAGCCAGCGGGGGCCCCTGAGCAGTACTTC; CDR3: CASSLEPAGAPEQYF
length: 13; size: many; D: .; V: TRBV20-1; J: TRBJ1-2; DNA: TGCAGTGCTTTCCTCGGGAAATCCTATGGCTACACCTTC; CDR3: CSAFLGKSYGYTF
length: 14; size: many; D: .; V: TRBV5-1; J: TRBJ2-3; DNA: TGCGCCAGCAGCTTCCTAACAGATAGCGATACGCAGTATTTT; CDR3: CASSFLTDSDTQYF
length: 18; size: many; D: TRBD2; V: TRBV7-8; J: TRBJ2-2; DNA: TGTGCCAGCAGCTTTCGGGGACTAGTACCAATGAACACCGGGGAGCTGTTTTTT; CDR3: CASSFRGLVPMNTGELFF
length: 14; size: many; D: .; V: TRBV15; J: TRBJ1-3; DNA: TGTGCCACCAGCAGAGGCGCCTCTGGAAACACCATATATTTT; CDR3: CATSRGASGNTIYF
length: 15; size: many; D: .; V: TRBV4-2; J: TRBJ1-1; DNA: TGTGCCAGCAGCCAAGATCAGATGGGGAACACTGAAGCTTTCTTT; CDR3: CASSQDQMGNTEAFF
length: 15; size: .; D: TRBD2; V: TRBV11-2; J: TRBJ2-3; DNA: TGTGCCAGCAGCTCAAAGCGGGGCCGCACAGATACGCAGTATTTT; CDR3: CASSSKRGRTDTQYF
length: 15; size: few; D: .; V: TRBV29-1; J: TRBJ2-1; DNA: TGCAGCGTTGAACTAGGGGCGGTGGACGGAGGTGAGCAGTTCTTC; CDR3: CSVELGAVDGGEQFF
length: 20; size: many; D: .; V: TRBV7-8; J: TRBJ2-4; DNA: TGTGCCAGCAGCTCGGGAGTCGGGCCAACAAGCGGTCGGGCCAAAAACATTCAGTACTTC; CDR3: CASSSGVGPTSGRAKNIQYF